The clone carrying this TCR beta chain was seen only once. Participants' own reports of clinical history determined their cohort assignment. In Cohort 3, a recovered donor had either two negative PCRs, clearance, or symptom resolution. This entry is derived from a study of blood T cell repertoires in COVID-19. About the study: PBMCs, B-cell-depleted T cells, or T cells were the source of the cDNA or gDNA that made up the material.

Source study methods: Reference gene primer amplification gave estimated nucleated cell counts. Here immunoSEQ multiplex PCR was the method, and the copy in TCRdb shows in-frame clones only, minus some. V and J calls and clone size come straight from that table; D and trimming were deduced from the DNA. Here the sample spans approximately 240,000 clones, around nine tenths being singletons. V lost 6 bases and J 2 bases, leaving 16 bases between the germline ends. Per germline, CDR1 LGHDT and CDR2 YNNKEL (reference sequence). This CDR3 is built from 15 residues. J is TRBJ2-5 and V is TRBV3-1 (or the pseudogene TRBV3-2), with D possibly being TRBD1 (6 bases). This clonotype was obtained from a woman aged 18-29 years who had recovered from COVID-19. The source material was PBMCs or T cells enriched from blood (not recorded which). CDR3 sequence: CASSLMGAAQETQYF. Here the CDR3 DNA reads TGTGCCAGCAGTCTTATGGGGGCTGCACAAGAGACCCAGTACTTC.